The 22 T cell receptor beta chains below were found in one sample sequenced in a study of cytomegalovirus exposure and HLA in healthy donors (dated by TCRdb to 2016 to 2017). The method behind the library was the immunoSEQ multiplex PCR assay. The multiplex PCR relied on a mix of 60 forward primers for TCR Vbeta segments and 13 reverse primers for TCR Jbeta segments. Drawn from immuneACCESS, this table holds only the in-frame rearrangements with V and J called that TCRdb kept. Clones are partly lost; checked studies trace under half to an unresolved V gene and leave the rest unexplained. The table for this sample lists 100,000 to 150,000 clones; 77% of them were counted only once. The top ten hold roughly 13% of the sample. The sample consisted of PBMCs. These receptors were taken from a woman aged 40 to 55 in good health and CMV-seropositive.

The chain employs TRBV15 and TRBJ1-6; D is unresolved. Per the germline V gene, CDR1 is LNHNV and CDR2 is YYDKDF (reference sequence). The ends were cut back, 0 bases at V and 7 bases at J, with 7 bases in the middle. The CDR3 is 14 amino acids. DNA for the CDR3: TGTGCCACCAGCAGAGATTTTAGCAATTCACCCCTCCACTTT. Amino acids: CATSRDFSNSPLHF.

The J gene is TRBJ2-7, the V gene TRBV2; 14 bases match TRBD2. Germline V gene lookup returns CDR1 SNHLY and CDR2 FYNNEI. The CDR3 is 15 residues long. With 6 bases clipped from V and 2 bases from J, the junction kept 3 bases outside the gene matches. This CDR3 reads CASSPTSGRAYEQYF. The DNA for the CDR3 is TGTGCCAGCAGCCCGACTAGCGGGAGGGCCTACGAGCAGTACTTC.

The V and J genes are TRBV5-4 and TRBJ2-2; 9 bases fit TRBD2. Trimming at V came to 0 bases and at J to 5 bases, leaving 11 bases not matched to a gene. Germline values: CDR1 SGHNT, CDR2 YYREEE (reference sequence). CDR3 length: 18 residues. The CDR3: CASSLVLAGLGTTGELFF. The CDR3 nucleotides are TGTGCCAGCAGCTTGGTGCTAGCGGGACTTGGAACAACCGGGGAGCTGTTTTTT. Looking up the rest from reference TRBV5-4 and TRBJ2-2 gives the full variable domain: ETGVTQSPTHLIKTRGQQVTLRCSSQSGHNTVSWYQQALGQGPQFIFQYYREEENGRGNFPPRFSGLQFPNYSSELNVNALELDDSALYLCASSLVLAGLGTTGELFFGEGSRLTVL.

V is TRBV28 and J is TRBJ2-1; D may be TRBD2 (5 bases). The V gene lost 7 bases and the J gene lost 0 bases, with 16 bases spanning the gap. Germline V gene sequence: CDR1 MDHEN, CDR2 SYDVKM. The CDR3 totals 16 residues. The CDR3: CASKIASSLSYNEQFF. The DNA for the CDR3 is TGTGCCAGCAAAATAGCGTCCTCTCTCTCCTACAATGAGCAGTTCTTC.

The chain carries TRBV5-1 and TRBJ1-5, with 7 bases identical to TRBD1. Germline-derived CDR1 and CDR2 are SGHRS and YFSETQ. With 1 base clipped from V and 7 bases from J, the junction kept 5 bases outside the gene matches. The CDR3 runs 14 residues. The CDR3 region is CASSLTGAGQPQHF. The CDR3 nucleotides read TGCGCCAGCAGCTTGACAGGGGCGGGCCAGCCCCAGCATTTT. The full variable domain, completed using reference TRBV5-1 and TRBJ1-5, is KAGVTQTPRYLIKTRGQQVTLSCSPISGHRSVSWYQQTPGQGLQFLFEYFSETQRNKGNFPGRFSGRQFSNSRSEMNVSTLELGDSALYLCASSLTGAGQPQHFGDGTRLSIL.

V is TRBV25-1 and J is TRBJ1-4, with 7 bases that match TRBD1. Losses at the gene ends were 10 bases for V and 7 bases for J; bases not matched to a gene: 18. The CDR3 contains 16 residues. The germline CDR1 and CDR2 sequences are MGHDK and SYGVNS. CDR3 residues: CATSTGTVFGSEKLFF. The DNA of the CDR3 is TGTGCCACCTCGACAGGGACTGTCTTCGGAAGTGAAAAACTGTTTTTT. The variable domain in full, with the rest retrieved from reference TRBV25-1 and TRBJ1-4, is EADIYQTPRYLVIGTGKKITLECSQTMGHDKMYWYQQDPGMELHLIHYSYGVNSTEKGDLSSESTVSRIRTEHFPLTLESARPSHTSQYLCATSTGTVFGSEKLFFGSGTQLSVL.

As concerns this clone: The CDR3 end shows no conserved phenylalanine or tryptophan, and so a read error is likely. The chain is built from TRBV28 and TRBJ1-2; D is perhaps TRBD1 (6 bases). V shed 11 bases and J shed 1 base, with 17 bases lying between them. The CDR3 consists of 14 residues. CDR1 is MDHEN, CDR2 SYDVKM, per germline. CDR3 in amino acids: CACQTGDFNYGYTL. CDR3 DNA sequence: TGTGCCTGCCAGACAGGTGATTTTAACTATGGCTACACCCTC.

The chain has TRBV5-4 and TRBJ1-2; D unclear. V dropped 4 bases and J dropped 5 bases, with 15 bases sitting between them. Germline loops: CDR1 SGHNT, CDR2 YYREEE (reference sequence). This CDR3 contains 14 residues. This CDR3 is CASSPDSGRYGYTF. CDR3 bases: TGTGCCAGCAGCCCGGACTCCGGGAGGTATGGCTACACCTTC.

This clone was observed a handful of times. The rearrangement uses TRBV18 and TRBJ2-3, with 16 bases fitting TRBD2. CDR1 KGHSH and CDR2 LQKENI come from the germline V gene. The CDR3 runs 17 residues. Unmatched junction bases numbered 4, after V lost 3 bases and J lost 4 bases. CDR3 in DNA: TGTGCCAGCTCACCGGGACTAGCGGGAGGGCGGCCAGATACGCAGTATTTT. Encoded protein: CASSPGLAGGRPDTQYF.

This clone has only a few counts. The chain has TRBV30 and TRBJ2-2; 9 bases match TRBD1. The CDR3 totals 16 residues. From germline, CDR1 is GTSNPN and CDR2 SVGIG (reference sequence). The ends lost 0 bases at V and 6 bases at J; junction bases unmatched: 8. CDR3 DNA sequence: TGTGCCTGGAGTGTCCGGGGACAGGGACGGTCCGGGGAGCTGTTTTTT. It translates to CAWSVRGQGRSGELFF.

This clone was seen just once. The rearrangement links TRBV5-8 to TRBJ2-5; the D gene is possibly TRBD1 (7 bases). From germline, CDR1 is SGHTS and CDR2 YDEGEE. The CDR3 runs to 15 residues. The V end lost 4 bases, the J end lost 0 bases, and 13 bases lay between the germline ends. DNA of the CDR3: TGTGCCAGCAGCCCAGGGGGGACCGACCAAGAGACCCAGTACTTC. This gives the protein CASSPGGTDQETQYF.

In nucleotides, the CDR3 is TGCGCCAGTCCAAAAGGGGGCTCCACTGCAACTAATGAAAAACTGTTTTTT. Translation: CASPKGGSTATNEKLFF. The rearrangement links TRBV23-1 to TRBJ1-4; 7 bases align to TRBD1. TRBV23-1 is marked as an open reading frame, function uncertain. The CDR3 has 17 residues. V lost 9 bases and J lost 0; bases outside the gene matches: 13.

The chain combines TRBV6-6 with TRBJ1-5; no definite D call. The ends were cut back, 5 bases at V and 2 bases at J, with 10 bases in the middle. The CDR3 is made up of 14 amino acids. Per germline, CDR1 MNHNY and CDR2 SVGAGI (reference sequence). CDR3 sequence: CASSGPRGNQPQHF. The CDR3 DNA sequence: TGTGCCAGCAGTGGGCCAAGAGGCAATCAGCCCCAGCATTTT.

The chain recombines TRBV28 with TRBJ1-4, with D possibly being TRBD1 (6 bases). The CDR3 contains 12 residues. The germline V and J ends were trimmed by 5 bases and 6 bases, with 7 bases remaining between them. Germline V gene data show CDR1 as MDHEN and CDR2 as SYDVKM. The CDR3 loop reads CASSTGYEKLFF. The DNA of the CDR3 is TGTGCCAGCAGTACAGGGTATGAAAAACTGTTTTTT. The full variable domain, its missing parts supplied by reference TRBV28 and TRBJ1-4, is DVKVTQSSRYLVKRTGEKVFLECVQDMDHENMFWYRQDPGLGLRLIYFSYDVKMKEKGDIPEGYSVSREKKERFSLILESASTNQTSMYLCASSTGYEKLFFGSGTQLSVL.

J is TRBJ1-1 and V is TRBV28; 9 bases align to TRBD1. V lost 6 bases and J lost 2; bases outside the gene matches: 4. The CDR3 contains 14 residues. CDR1 MDHEN and CDR2 SYDVKM come from the germline V gene. Here the CDR3 DNA reads TGTGCCAGCAGGGGGACAGGGCCCAACACTGAAGCTTTCTTT. Protein product: CASRGTGPNTEAFF.

This clone was seen only a few times. The chain has TRBV6-1 and TRBJ1-1; no clear D. This CDR3 is built from 11 residues. V was cut by 5 bases and J by 8 bases, with 9 bases left in between. Germline V gives CDR1 MNHNS, CDR2 SASEGT. CDR3 sequence reads: CASSLGGEAFF. CDR3 sequence (DNA): TGTGCCAGCAGTCTTGGAGGGGAAGCTTTCTTT.

This chain connects TRBV5-1 to TRBJ2-1; D perhaps matches TRBD1 (6 bases). Germline V gene lookup returns CDR1 SGHRS and CDR2 YFSETQ. The CDR3 is made up of 15 amino acids. Trimming cost V 0 bases and J 7 bases, with 14 bases left between them. CDR3 region: CASSLDGTFMNEQFF. CDR3 nucleotides: TGCGCCAGCAGCTTGGACGGGACATTTATGAATGAGCAGTTCTTC. The full variable domain, completed using reference TRBV5-1 and TRBJ2-1, is KAGVTQTPRYLIKTRGQQVTLSCSPISGHRSVSWYQQTPGQGLQFLFEYFSETQRNKGNFPGRFSGRQFSNSRSEMNVSTLELGDSALYLCASSLDGTFMNEQFFGPGTRLTVL.

The J gene is TRBJ2-5, the V gene TRBV5-1; 9 nucleotides line up with TRBD2. This CDR3 spans 15 amino acids. V was pared by 4 bases and J by 2 bases, with 6 bases of the junction left unmatched. Germline assignment: CDR1 SGHRS and CDR2 YFSETQ. In DNA form, the CDR3 reads TGCGCCAGCAGCCCTCGACTAGCGGATCAAGAGACCCAGTACTTC. It is translated as CASSPRLADQETQYF.

The rearrangement joins TRBV6-1 to TRBJ2-7; D is possibly TRBD1 (6 bases). The CDR3 spans 12 residues. Germline lookup yields CDR1 MNHNS and CDR2 SASEGT. The V gene lost 5 bases and the J gene lost 4 bases, with 9 bases spanning the gap. The CDR3, as DNA: TGTGCCAGCAGTCAGGGGTTTTACGAGCAGTACTTC. Translating gives CASSQGFYEQYF.

The chain joins TRBV5-1 to TRBJ1-3, with 9 bases aligning to TRBD1. This CDR3 is built from 16 residues. V gave up 1 base and J gave up 4 bases; unmatched junction bases: 6. Germline V gene data show CDR1 as SGHRS and CDR2 as YFSETQ. In DNA, the CDR3 is TGCGCCAGCAGCTTGACGGGACAGGGTAACGGAAACACCATATATTTT. Translating it yields CASSLTGQGNGNTIYF.

This sequence joins TRBV6-5 and TRBJ1-3; D unresolved. Deletions cut 0 bases from V and 2 bases from J, with 8 bases between. The CDR3 totals 15 residues. Germline CDR1 and CDR2: MNHEY and SVGAGI. CDR3 sequence: CASSYSRTPGNTIYF. In DNA, the CDR3 is TGTGCCAGCAGTTACTCCCGGACTCCTGGAAACACCATATATTTT.

The J gene is TRBJ2-1, the V gene TRBV7-3, with D possibly matching TRBD2 (5 bases). Germline loops: CDR1 SGHTA, CDR2 FQGTGA. V lost 1 base and J 1 base, leaving 11 bases between the germline ends. The CDR3 consists of 16 residues. In DNA form, the CDR3 reads TGTGCCAGCAGCTTAATGTCGGGATCGTCCTACAATGAGCAGTTCTTC. It codes for CASSLMSGSSYNEQFF.